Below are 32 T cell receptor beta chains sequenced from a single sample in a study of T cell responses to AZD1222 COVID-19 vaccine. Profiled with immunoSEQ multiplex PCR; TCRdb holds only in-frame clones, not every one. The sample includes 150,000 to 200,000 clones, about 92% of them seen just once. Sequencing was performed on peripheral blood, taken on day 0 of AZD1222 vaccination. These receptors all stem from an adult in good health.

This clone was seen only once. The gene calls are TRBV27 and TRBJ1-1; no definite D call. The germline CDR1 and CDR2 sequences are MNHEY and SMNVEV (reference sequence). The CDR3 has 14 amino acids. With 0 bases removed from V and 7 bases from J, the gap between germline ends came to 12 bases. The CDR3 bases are TGTGCCAGCAGTTTATCGATAGTTGGCGGTGAAGCTTTCTTT. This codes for CASSLSIVGGEAFF.

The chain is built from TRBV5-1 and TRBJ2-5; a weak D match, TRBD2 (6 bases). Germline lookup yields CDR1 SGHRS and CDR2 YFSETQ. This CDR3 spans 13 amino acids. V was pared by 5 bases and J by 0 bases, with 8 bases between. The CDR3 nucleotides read TGCGCCAGCAGTGGAGGGTACCAAGAGACCCAGTACTTC. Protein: CASSGGYQETQYF.

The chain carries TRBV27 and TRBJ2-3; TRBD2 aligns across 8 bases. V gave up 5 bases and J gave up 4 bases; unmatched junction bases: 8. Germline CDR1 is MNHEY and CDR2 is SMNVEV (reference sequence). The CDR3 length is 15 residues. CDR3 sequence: CASSHLSGGADTQYF. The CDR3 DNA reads TGTGCCAGCAGTCACCTAAGCGGGGGAGCAGATACGCAGTATTTT.

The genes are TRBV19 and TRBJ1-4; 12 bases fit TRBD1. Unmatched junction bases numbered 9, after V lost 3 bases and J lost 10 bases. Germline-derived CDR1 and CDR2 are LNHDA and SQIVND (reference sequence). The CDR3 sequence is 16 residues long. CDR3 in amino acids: CASSILPGTGGGKLFF. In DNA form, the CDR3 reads TGTGCCAGTAGTATCCTCCCGGGGACAGGGGGCGGAAAACTGTTTTTT. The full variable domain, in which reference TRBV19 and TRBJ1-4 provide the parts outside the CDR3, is DGGITQSPKYLFRKEGQNVTLSCEQNLNHDAMYWYRQDPGQGLRLIYYSQIVNDFQKGDIAEGYSVSREKKESFPLTVTSAQKNPTAFYLCASSILPGTGGGKLFFGSGTQLSVL.

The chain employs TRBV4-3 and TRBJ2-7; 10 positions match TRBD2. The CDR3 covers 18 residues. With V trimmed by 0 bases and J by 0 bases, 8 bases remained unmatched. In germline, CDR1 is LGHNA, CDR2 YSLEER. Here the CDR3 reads CASSQEIPSGGHSYEQYF. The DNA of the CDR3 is TGCGCCAGCAGCCAAGAAATACCTAGCGGGGGTCACTCCTACGAGCAGTACTTC.

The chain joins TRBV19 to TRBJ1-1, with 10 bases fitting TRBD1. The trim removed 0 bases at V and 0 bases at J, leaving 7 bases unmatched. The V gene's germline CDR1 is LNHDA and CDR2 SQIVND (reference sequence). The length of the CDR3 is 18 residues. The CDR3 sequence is CASSIDPGTGELNTEAFF. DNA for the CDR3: TGTGCCAGTAGTATAGATCCCGGGACAGGGGAATTGAACACTGAAGCTTTCTTT.

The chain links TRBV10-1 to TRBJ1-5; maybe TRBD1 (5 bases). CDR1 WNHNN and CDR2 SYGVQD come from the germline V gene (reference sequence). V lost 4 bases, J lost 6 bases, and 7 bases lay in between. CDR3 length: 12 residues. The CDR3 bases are TGCGCCAGCAGTGCGGGGGGTCAGCCCCAGCATTTT. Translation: CASSAGGQPQHF.

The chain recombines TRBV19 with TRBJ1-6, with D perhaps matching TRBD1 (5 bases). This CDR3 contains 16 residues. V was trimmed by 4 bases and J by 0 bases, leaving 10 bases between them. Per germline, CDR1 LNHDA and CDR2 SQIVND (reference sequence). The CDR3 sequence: CASSTHRSSYNSPLHF. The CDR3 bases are TGTGCCAGTAGTACCCACAGGAGCTCCTATAATTCACCCCTCCACTTT.

Written as DNA, the CDR3 is TGCGCCAGCAGCCCAGCTAGCGGGGGGTACACAGATACGCAGTATTTT. Translating gives CASSPASGGYTDTQYF. The V call is TRBV4-1, the J call TRBJ2-3; TRBD2 matches at 11 bases. The V segment lost 4 bases and the J segment 2 bases; nucleotides outside the gene matches: 5. The CDR3 covers 16 residues. Germline V gene lookup returns CDR1 MGHRA and CDR2 YSYEKL.

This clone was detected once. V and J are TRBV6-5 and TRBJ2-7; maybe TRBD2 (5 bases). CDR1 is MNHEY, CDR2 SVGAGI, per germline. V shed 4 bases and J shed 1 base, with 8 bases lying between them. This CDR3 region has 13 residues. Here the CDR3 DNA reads TGTGCCAGCAGTTGGACTGAATCCTACGAGCAGTACTTC. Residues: CASSWTESYEQYF.

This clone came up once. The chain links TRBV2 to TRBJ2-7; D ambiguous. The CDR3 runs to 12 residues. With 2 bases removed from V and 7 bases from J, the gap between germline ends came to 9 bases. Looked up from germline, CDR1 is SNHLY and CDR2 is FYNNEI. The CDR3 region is CASSESAVEQYF. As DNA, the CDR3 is TGTGCCAGCAGTGAATCAGCTGTGGAGCAGTACTTC.

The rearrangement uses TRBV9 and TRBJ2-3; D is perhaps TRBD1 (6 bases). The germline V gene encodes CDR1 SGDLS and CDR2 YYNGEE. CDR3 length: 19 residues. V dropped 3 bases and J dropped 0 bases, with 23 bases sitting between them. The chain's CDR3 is CASSAPTGQYLHSTDTQYF. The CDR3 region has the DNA TGTGCCAGCAGCGCGCCGACAGGCCAATACCTACATAGCACAGATACGCAGTATTTT.

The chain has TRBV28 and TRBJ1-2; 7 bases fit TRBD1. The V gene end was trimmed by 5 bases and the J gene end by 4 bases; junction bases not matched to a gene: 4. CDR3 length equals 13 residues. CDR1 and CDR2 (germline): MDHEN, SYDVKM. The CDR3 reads CASSKTGAYGYTF. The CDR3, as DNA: TGTGCCAGCAGTAAAACAGGGGCCTATGGCTACACCTTC.

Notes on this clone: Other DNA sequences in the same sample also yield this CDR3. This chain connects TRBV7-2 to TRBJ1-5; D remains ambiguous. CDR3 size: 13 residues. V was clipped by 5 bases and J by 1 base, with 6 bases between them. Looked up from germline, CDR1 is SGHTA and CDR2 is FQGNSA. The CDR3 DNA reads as TGTGCCAGCAGCCCAGACAGCAATCAGCCCCAGCATTTT. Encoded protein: CASSPDSNQPQHF.

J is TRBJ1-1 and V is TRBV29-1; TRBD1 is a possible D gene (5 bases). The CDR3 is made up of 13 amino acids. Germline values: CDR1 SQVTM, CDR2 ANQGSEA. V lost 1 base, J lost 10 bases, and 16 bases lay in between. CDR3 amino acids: CSVEANRKGTAFF. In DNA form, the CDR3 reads TGCAGCGTTGAAGCTAATAGAAAGGGGACAGCTTTCTTT. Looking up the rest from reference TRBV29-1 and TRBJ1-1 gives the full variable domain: SAVISQKPSRDICQRGTSLTIQCQVDSQVTMMFWYRQQPGQSLTLIATANQGSEATYESGFVIDKFPISRPNLTFSTLTVSNMSPEDSSIYLCSVEANRKGTAFFGQGTRLTVV.

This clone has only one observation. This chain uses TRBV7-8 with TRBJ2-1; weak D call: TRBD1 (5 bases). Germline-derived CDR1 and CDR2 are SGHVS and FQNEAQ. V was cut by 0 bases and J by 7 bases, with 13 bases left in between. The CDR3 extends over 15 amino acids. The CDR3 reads CASSLAVGKGNEQFF. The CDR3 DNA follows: TGTGCCAGCAGCTTAGCGGTTGGAAAGGGGAATGAGCAGTTCTTC.

The CDR3 is CASSPVLAAVTDTQYF. The CDR3 DNA is TGTGCCAGCTCACCCGTCCTAGCGGCAGTCACAGATACGCAGTATTTT. The V call is TRBV18, the J call TRBJ2-3; TRBD2 matches at 7 bases. V trimming: 3 bases; J trimming: 2 bases; junction bases outside the gene matches: 8. The CDR3 is made up of 16 amino acids. Germline CDR1 KGHSH, CDR2 LQKENI.

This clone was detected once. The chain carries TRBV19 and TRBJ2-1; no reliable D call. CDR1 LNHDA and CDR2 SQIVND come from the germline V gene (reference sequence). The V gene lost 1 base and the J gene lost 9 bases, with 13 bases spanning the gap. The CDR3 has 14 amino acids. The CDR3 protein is CASSIVSSLGEQFF. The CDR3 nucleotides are TGTGCCAGTAGTATAGTTAGTAGTTTGGGTGAGCAGTTCTTC.

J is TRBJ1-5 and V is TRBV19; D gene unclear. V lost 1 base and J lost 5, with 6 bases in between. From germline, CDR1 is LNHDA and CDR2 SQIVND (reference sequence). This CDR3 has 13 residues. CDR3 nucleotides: TGTGCCAGTAGTATAGGCCCCTATCAGCCCCAGCATTTT. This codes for CASSIGPYQPQHF.

The CDR3 DNA sequence: TGCAGCGTTGGGACAGTGGGACTGAACACTGAAGCTTTCTTT. Protein: CSVGTVGLNTEAFF. The V gene is TRBV29-1, the J gene TRBJ1-1; perhaps TRBD1 as D (6 bases). The V end lost 4 bases, the J end lost 0 bases, and 12 bases lay between the germline ends. This CDR3 has 14 amino acids. The V gene's germline CDR1 is SQVTM and CDR2 ANQGSEA.

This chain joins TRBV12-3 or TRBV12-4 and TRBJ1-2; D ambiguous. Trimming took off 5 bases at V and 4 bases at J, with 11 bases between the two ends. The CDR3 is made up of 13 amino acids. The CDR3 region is CASSADGIYGYTF. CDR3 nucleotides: TGTGCCAGCAGTGCGGACGGAATCTATGGCTACACCTTC.

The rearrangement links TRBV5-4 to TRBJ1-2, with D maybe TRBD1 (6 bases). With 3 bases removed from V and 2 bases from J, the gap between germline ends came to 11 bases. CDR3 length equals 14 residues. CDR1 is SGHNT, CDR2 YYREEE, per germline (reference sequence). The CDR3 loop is CASSYDRNNYGYTF. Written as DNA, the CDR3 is TGTGCCAGCAGCTACGACAGGAACAACTATGGCTACACCTTC.

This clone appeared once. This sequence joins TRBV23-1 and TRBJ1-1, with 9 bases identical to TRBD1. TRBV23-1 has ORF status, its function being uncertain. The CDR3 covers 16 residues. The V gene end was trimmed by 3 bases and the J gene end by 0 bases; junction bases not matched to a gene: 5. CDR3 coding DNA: TGCGCCAGCAGTCAGTACAGGGGGCCCATGAACACTGAAGCTTTCTTT. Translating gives CASSQYRGPMNTEAFF.

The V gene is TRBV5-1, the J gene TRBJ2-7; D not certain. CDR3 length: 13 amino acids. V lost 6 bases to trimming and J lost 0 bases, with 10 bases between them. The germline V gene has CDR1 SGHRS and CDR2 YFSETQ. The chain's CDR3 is CASMPVDSYEQYF. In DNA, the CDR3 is TGCGCCAGCATGCCCGTCGACTCCTACGAGCAGTACTTC.

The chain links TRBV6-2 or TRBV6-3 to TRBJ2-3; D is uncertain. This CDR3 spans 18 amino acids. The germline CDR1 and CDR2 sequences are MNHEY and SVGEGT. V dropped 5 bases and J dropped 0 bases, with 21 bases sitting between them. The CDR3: CASSPLGSFIQSTDTQYF. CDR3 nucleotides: TGTGCCAGCAGTCCCCTCGGCAGCTTCATACAGAGCACAGATACGCAGTATTTT.

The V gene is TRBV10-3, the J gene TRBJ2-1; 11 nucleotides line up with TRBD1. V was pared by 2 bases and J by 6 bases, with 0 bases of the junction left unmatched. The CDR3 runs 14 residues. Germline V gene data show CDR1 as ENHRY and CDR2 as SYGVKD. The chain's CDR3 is CAISEGQGANEQFF. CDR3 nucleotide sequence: TGTGCCATCAGTGAGGGACAGGGGGCCAATGAGCAGTTCTTC.

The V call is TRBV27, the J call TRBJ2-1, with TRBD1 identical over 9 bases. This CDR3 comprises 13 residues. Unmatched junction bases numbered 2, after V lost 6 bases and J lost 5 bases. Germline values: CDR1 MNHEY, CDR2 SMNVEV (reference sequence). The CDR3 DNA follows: TGTGCCAGCAGCTGGACAGGGGACAATGAGCAGTTCTTC. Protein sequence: CASSWTGDNEQFF.

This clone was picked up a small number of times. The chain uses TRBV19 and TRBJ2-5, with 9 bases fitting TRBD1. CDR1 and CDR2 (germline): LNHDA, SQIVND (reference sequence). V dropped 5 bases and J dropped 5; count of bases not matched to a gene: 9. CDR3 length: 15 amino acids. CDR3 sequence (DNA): TGTGCCAGTAGTCGGGGACAGGGAGCGGCGGAGACCCAGTACTTC. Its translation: CASSRGQGAAETQYF.

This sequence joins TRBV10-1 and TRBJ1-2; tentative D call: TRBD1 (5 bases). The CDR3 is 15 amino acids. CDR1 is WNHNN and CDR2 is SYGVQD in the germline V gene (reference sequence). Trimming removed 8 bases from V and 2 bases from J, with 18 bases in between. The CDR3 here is CASGSGKGKNYGYTF. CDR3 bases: TGCGCCAGCGGCTCAGGGAAAGGCAAAAACTATGGCTACACCTTC.

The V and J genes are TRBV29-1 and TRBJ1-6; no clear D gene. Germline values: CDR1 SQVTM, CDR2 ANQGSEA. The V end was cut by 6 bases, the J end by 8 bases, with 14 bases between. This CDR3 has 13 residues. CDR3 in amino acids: CSVRQNRDSPLHF. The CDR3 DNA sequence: TGCAGCGTCCGACAAAACCGGGATTCACCCCTCCACTTT.

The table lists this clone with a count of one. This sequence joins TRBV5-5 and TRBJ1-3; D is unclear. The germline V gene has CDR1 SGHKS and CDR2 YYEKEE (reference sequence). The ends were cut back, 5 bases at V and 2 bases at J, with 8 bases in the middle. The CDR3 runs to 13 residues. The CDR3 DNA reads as TGTGCCAGCAGACCGGGCGCTGGAAACACCATATATTTT. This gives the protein CASRPGAGNTIYF. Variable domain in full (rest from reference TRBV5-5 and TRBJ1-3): DAGVTQSPTHLIKTRGQQVTLRCSPISGHKSVSWYQQVLGQGPQFIFQYYEKEERGRGNFPDRFSARQFPNYSSELNVNALLLGDSALYLCASRPGAGNTIYFGEGSWLTVV.

CDR3 residues: CASSSEASGGALGQFF. The CDR3 nucleotides read TGTGCCAGCAGTTCCGAAGCTAGCGGGGGGGCCTTGGGGCAGTTCTTC. The chain is built from TRBV28 and TRBJ2-1; TRBD2 matches 12 bases. The V gene end was trimmed by 4 bases and the J gene end by 12 bases; junction bases not matched to a gene: 13. The CDR3 contains 16 residues. CDR1 is MDHEN and CDR2 is SYDVKM in the germline V gene.